A single sample gave rise to the 20 T cell receptor beta chains below, sequenced in a study of blood T cell repertoires in COVID-19. Data came from immunoSEQ multiplex PCR; TCRdb stores just in-frame clones and leaves some out. Among about 91,000 clones listed, roughly 87% were seen once. Sequencing input: peripheral blood. The receptors derive from a man in his 70s with acute or convalescent COVID-19.

The V gene is TRBV5-1, the J gene TRBJ2-1; no firm D call. V lost 2 bases and J lost 1, with 4 bases in between. CDR1 SGHRS and CDR2 YFSETQ come from the germline V gene. The CDR3 is 13 residues long. In DNA form, the CDR3 reads TGCGCCAGCAGCTTCGGGTCCTACAATGAGCAGTTCTTC. Amino acids: CASSFGSYNEQFF.

The count of this clone is one. This chain connects TRBV21-1 to TRBJ2-7; TRBD1, the table's D call, was not compared with the DNA. TRBV21-1 is flagged as a pseudogene. This CDR3 comprises 14 residues. CDR3 loop: CASPGQGVRWEQYV. The CDR3 nucleotides read TGTGCCAGCCCGGGACAGGGCGTTCGTTGGGAGCAGTACGTC.

The rearrangement links TRBV2 to TRBJ1-2, with D perhaps matching TRBD1 (5 bases). V was shortened by 3 bases and J by 4 bases, with 9 bases between the two germline ends. The germline CDR1 and CDR2 sequences are SNHLY and FYNNEI. The CDR3 contains 13 residues. In DNA, the CDR3 is TGTGCCAGCAGTGAGACAGTACGCTATGGCTACACCTTC. Protein product: CASSETVRYGYTF.

The gene calls are TRBV6-2 or TRBV6-3 and TRBJ2-7, with a weak D call TRBD2 (7 bases). The germline V gene encodes CDR1 MNHEY and CDR2 SVGEGT. This CDR3 has 15 residues. V lost 2 bases, J lost 2 bases, and 13 bases lay in between. The CDR3 DNA reads TGTGCCAGCAGTTACCGACGGGGGGCCACCTACGAGCAGTACTTC. As protein: CASSYRRGATYEQYF.

This clone has a handful of counts. The chain carries TRBV6-1 and TRBJ1-1; 8 bases are shared with TRBD1. V gave up 1 base and J gave up 8 bases; unmatched junction bases: 9. Germline V lookup: CDR1 MNHNS, CDR2 SASEGT. This CDR3 region has 15 residues. In DNA form, the CDR3 reads TGTGCCAGCAGTGAAGATGGGACAGGAGGCCAGGAAGCTTTCTTT. It yields the protein CASSEDGTGGQEAFF.

This chain links TRBV13 with TRBJ2-5; TRBD2 is a possible D gene (6 bases). Germline V gene data show CDR1 as PRHDT and CDR2 as FYEKMQ (reference sequence). V was trimmed by 5 bases and J by 4 bases, leaving 14 bases between them. This CDR3 spans 14 amino acids. As DNA, the CDR3 is TGTGCCAGCAGCGCCCGCTTGGAGGGAGAGACCCAGTACTTC. Amino acid sequence: CASSARLEGETQYF.

The CDR3 region has the DNA TGTGCCAGCAGCCTAACTAGCGGGGGGTCCTACGAGCAGTACTTC. It yields the protein CASSLTSGGSYEQYF. The rearrangement uses TRBV7-2 and TRBJ2-7, with TRBD2 matching over 12 bases. Germline V gives CDR1 SGHTA, CDR2 FQGNSA. V was clipped by 5 bases and J by 1 base; unmatched bases: 3. This CDR3 is 15 amino acids long.

The chain has TRBV7-9 and TRBJ1-4; D gene ambiguous. CDR1 and CDR2 (germline): SEHNR, FQNEAQ (reference sequence). V was clipped by 7 bases and J by 0 bases, with 9 bases between them. The CDR3 is 14 residues long. CDR3 residues: CASILDATNEKLFF. As DNA, the CDR3 is TGTGCCAGCATCCTAGACGCAACTAATGAAAAACTGTTTTTT.

V gene TRBV6-5 combines with J gene TRBJ2-2; the D gene is possibly TRBD1 (6 bases). Germline CDR1 MNHEY, CDR2 SVGAGI. This CDR3 contains 13 residues. Trimming pared 4 bases from V and 6 bases from J, leaving 9 bases between. The CDR3 region has the DNA TGTGCCAGCAGTTCAGGGGCCCCCGGGGAGCTGTTTTTT. This sequence encodes CASSSGAPGELFF.

This rearrangement joins TRBV4-1 to TRBJ1-6; TRBD1 aligns across 8 bases. The CDR3 loop spans 13 amino acids. V shed 3 bases and J 11 bases; nucleotides not matched to a gene: 3. The germline V gene encodes CDR1 MGHRA and CDR2 YSYEKL. The CDR3 protein is CASSQTGVAPLHF. The CDR3, as DNA: TGCGCCAGCAGCCAGACAGGGGTGGCACCCCTCCACTTT.

The J gene is TRBJ2-4, the V gene TRBV5-8; maybe TRBD1 (5 bases). In germline, CDR1 is SGHTS, CDR2 YDEGEE. The CDR3 length is 14 residues. Trimming took 5 bases from V and 7 from J, leaving 16 bases between them. The CDR3 nucleotides read TGTGCCAGCAGGAACAGGACGGTGAAGAACATTCAGTACTTC. The encoded protein is CASRNRTVKNIQYF.

The chain carries TRBV3-1 (or the pseudogene TRBV3-2) and TRBJ1-1, with a possible D match to TRBD1 (5 bases). The length of the CDR3 is 16 residues. Between the trimmed V and J ends, which lost 4 bases and 1 base, there was a span of 16 bases. Germline V gene data show CDR1 as LGHDT and CDR2 as YNNKEL (reference sequence). CDR3 residues: CASSPLTGLKNTEAFF. In DNA, the CDR3 is TGTGCCAGCAGCCCTCTAACGGGACTCAAGAACACTGAAGCTTTCTTT.

The J gene is TRBJ1-2, the V gene TRBV10-3; TRBD1 matches at 7 bases. With V trimmed by 7 bases and J by 0 bases, 2 bases remained unmatched. The CDR3 contains 13 residues. Germline CDR1 is ENHRY and CDR2 is SYGVKD. The CDR3 nucleotides are TGTGCCATCAACCAGGGGGCTAACTATGGCTACACCTTC. Its protein product is CAINQGANYGYTF.

The chain links TRBV28 to TRBJ1-6, with D uncertain. Trimming pared 5 bases from V and 0 bases from J, leaving 17 bases between. CDR3 length: 18 residues. Looked up from germline, CDR1 is MDHEN and CDR2 is SYDVKM. The CDR3 sequence is CASSLYADRSSYNSPLHF. CDR3 nucleotide sequence: TGTGCCAGCAGTCTTTACGCCGACCGGAGCTCCTATAATTCACCCCTCCACTTT.

The V gene is TRBV9, the J gene TRBJ2-2, with 12 nucleotides matching TRBD2. There are 18 residues in the CDR3. Trimming removed 1 base from V and 2 bases from J; junction bases left unmatched: 6. Germline-derived CDR1 and CDR2 are SGDLS and YYNGEE. Here the CDR3 reads CASSVRTSGALNTGELFF. Here the CDR3 DNA reads TGTGCCAGCAGCGTACGGACTAGCGGGGCTCTAAACACCGGGGAGCTGTTTTTT.

This clone has only one observation. The V and J genes are TRBV5-6 and TRBJ2-2; 8 bases are shared with TRBD2. This CDR3 spans 16 amino acids. CDR1 is SGHDT and CDR2 is YYEEEE in the germline V gene. V lost 0 bases, J lost 7 bases, and 8 bases stayed unmatched. In DNA form, the CDR3 reads TGTGCCAGCAGCTTGGGCCCACTAGCGGTCTACGGGGAGCTGTTTTTT. It is translated as CASSLGPLAVYGELFF.

The chain uses TRBV5-8 and TRBJ1-2, with 9 bases lining up with TRBD1. V dropped 3 bases and J dropped 4; count of bases not matched to a gene: 7. Germline V lookup: CDR1 SGHTS, CDR2 YDEGEE. The CDR3 is 15 amino acids. DNA for the CDR3: TGTGCCAGCAGCTACCCGGGACAGGGAAGCTATGGCTACACCTTC. Protein product: CASSYPGQGSYGYTF.

This clone came up once. This chain joins TRBV7-9 and TRBJ2-7; 10 nucleotides line up with TRBD1. The CDR3 length is 15 residues. J lost 6 bases, V lost 1 base, and 6 bases had no gene match. Germline V gene data show CDR1 as SEHNR and CDR2 as FQNEAQ (reference sequence). As DNA, the CDR3 is TGTGCCAGCAGCTTAGGGACAGGGGGGTTCTTCGAGCAGTACTTC. This sequence encodes CASSLGTGGFFEQYF. Variable domain in full (rest from reference TRBV7-9 and TRBJ2-7): DTGVSQNPRHKITKRGQNVTFRCDPISEHNRLYWYRQTLGQGPEFLTYFQNEAQLEKSRLLSDRFSAERPKGSFSTLEIQRTEQGDSAMYLCASSLGTGGFFEQYFGPGTRLTVT.

The chain joins TRBV5-6 to TRBJ1-5; TRBD1 might be the D (6 bases). This CDR3 has 14 amino acids. Trimming stripped 1 base from V and 1 base from J, with 6 bases between. Germline V lookup: CDR1 SGHDT, CDR2 YYEEEE. In DNA, the CDR3 is TGTGCCAGCAGCTTGAGGGGGAGCAATCAGCCCCAGCATTTT. Protein: CASSLRGSNQPQHF. Full variable domain (rest looked up from reference TRBV5-6 and TRBJ1-5): DAGVTQSPTHLIKTRGQQVTLRCSPKSGHDTVSWYQQALGQGPQFIFQYYEEEERQRGNFPDRFSGHQFPNYSSELNVNALLLGDSALYLCASSLRGSNQPQHFGDGTRLSIL.

The chain combines TRBV18 with TRBJ1-3, with unresolved D. The V gene's germline CDR1 is KGHSH and CDR2 LQKENI. The CDR3 contains 15 residues. V lost 5 bases to trimming and J lost 0 bases, with 11 bases between them. CDR3 nucleotide sequence: TGTGCCAGCTCAAGCACAGTGCTCTCTGGAAACACCATATATTTT. Protein: CASSSTVLSGNTIYF.